This T cell receptor beta chain came from a study of T-cell reconstitution after alpha-beta-depleted transplantation in children. Unique molecular identifiers tagged the TCRbeta library. TCRdb reanalysed the PCR reads using MiXCR and keeps one entry per CDR3 protein. This table holds about 610,000 distinct CDR3 sequences, 8% to 11% found once. CDR1 is SGHNT, CDR2 YENEEA, per germline. This CDR3 contains 15 residues. The ends lost 5 bases at V and 7 bases at J; junction bases unmatched: 10. Sequencing used PBMCs from the stem cell graft donor, obtained from the stem cell graft. The V and J genes are TRBV11-3 and TRBJ2-1, with TRBD2 matching over 8 bases. The clonotype originates from a human donor who donated a stem cell graft to a child with acute myeloid leukemia. CDR3 sequence reads: CASSPRVAGPNEQFF. CDR3 nucleotide sequence: TGTGCCAGCAGCCCCCGGGTAGCGGGGCCGAATGAGCAGTTCTTC. The full variable domain, completed using reference TRBV11-3 and TRBJ2-1, is EAGVVQSPRYKIIEKKQPVAFWCNPISGHNTLYWYLQNLGQGPELLIRYENEEAVDDSQLPKDRFSAERLKGVDSTLKIQPAELGDSAVYLCASSPRVAGPNEQFFGPGTRLTVL.